The 15 T cell receptor beta chains given below trace back to one sample, sequenced in a study of CD8 T cells in Susac syndrome. RNA in amounts of roughly 0.5 to 1 ug was reverse transcribed with random hexamers. TCRdb used MiXCR to reprocess the immunoSEQ multiplex PCR reads, holding one entry per CDR3 protein. Of a few hundred thousand distinct CDR3 sequences detected, about 95% appear once; the ten largest clones hold roughly 0.1%. Sequencing input: CD4+ T cells from PBMCs. These receptors were taken from a human donor with multiple sclerosis.

The CDR3 DNA follows: TGTGCCAGCAGCCAAGAGGGAGCCGATTCGGGACAGGATTACGAGCAGTACTTC. Translated: CASSQEGADSGQDYEQYF. The genes are TRBV3-1 and TRBJ2-7; the match to TRBD1 covers 8 bases. Trimming took 0 bases from V and 4 from J; bases not matched to a gene: 14. The CDR3 contains 18 residues. Looked up from germline, CDR1 is LGHDT and CDR2 is YNNKEL (reference sequence).

The chain carries TRBV6-5 and TRBJ1-2; D remains ambiguous. The CDR3 covers 14 residues. The germline CDR1 and CDR2 sequences are MNHEY and SVGAGI. Trimming pared 0 bases from V and 4 bases from J, leaving 9 bases between. The CDR3 here is CASSYSGPLYGYTF. CDR3 DNA: TGTGCCAGCAGTTACTCTGGACCCCTCTATGGCTACACCTTC.

This rearrangement joins TRBV20-1 to TRBJ2-7; 8 bases line up with TRBD2. The CDR3 runs 13 residues. Looked up from germline, CDR1 is DFQATT and CDR2 is SNEGSKA (reference sequence). The V and J ends lost 4 bases and 3 bases, in that order; junction bases with no gene match: 5. The CDR3 region has the DNA TGCAGTGCTAATGAACTAGCGGACTACGAGCAGTACTTC. Translation gives CSANELADYEQYF.

The genes are TRBV27 and TRBJ2-1; no reliable D call. The V end lost 10 bases, the J end lost 4 bases, and 17 bases lay between the germline ends. There are 14 residues in the CDR3. Germline-derived CDR1 and CDR2 are MNHEY and SMNVEV (reference sequence). CDR3 nucleotide sequence: TGTGCCACCTCAAGCCCTCCTAGTTACAATGAGCAGTTCTTC. Translating gives CATSSPPSYNEQFF.

The genes are TRBV27 and TRBJ1-2, with a weak D call TRBD1 (5 bases). The germline CDR1 and CDR2 sequences are MNHEY and SMNVEV (reference sequence). Deletions cut 3 bases from V and 0 bases from J, with 5 bases between. This CDR3 comprises 13 residues. CDR3 nucleotides: TGTGCCAGCAGTTTGGGACCTAACTATGGCTACACCTTC. Amino acid sequence: CASSLGPNYGYTF.

The CDR3 coding sequence is TGTGCCTGGAACTCGGGACAGGGGGCCTACACCTTC. Protein: CAWNSGQGAYTF. The rearrangement links TRBV30 to TRBJ1-2; 12 bases are a match to TRBD1. The V and J ends lost 4 bases and 10 bases, in that order; junction bases with no gene match: 4. The CDR3 is 12 amino acids. CDR1 is GTSNPN and CDR2 is SVGIG in the germline V gene (reference sequence).

This CDR3 is CASSQVRASTGWTGELFF. The CDR3 DNA reads as TGTGCCAGCAGCCAAGTGAGGGCTTCGACAGGGTGGACCGGGGAGCTGTTTTTT. V and J are TRBV3-1 and TRBJ2-2; 7 bases are shared with TRBD1. V gave up 1 base and J gave up 5 bases; unmatched junction bases: 13. This CDR3 is 18 amino acids long. From germline, CDR1 is LGHDT and CDR2 YNNKEL (reference sequence).

V is TRBV6-2 or TRBV6-3 and J is TRBJ2-7, with 8 bases aligning to TRBD2. The CDR3 spans 13 residues. CDR1 MNHEY and CDR2 SVGEGT come from the germline V gene. The CDR3 sequence: CGVRPGLAYEQYF. The CDR3 nucleotides read TGTGGTGTCCGTCCGGGACTAGCCTACGAGCAGTACTTC.

The V and J genes are TRBV12-3 or TRBV12-4 and TRBJ2-1; D may be TRBD2 (7 bases). Trimming removed 9 bases at V and 4 bases at J, with 16 bases between. This CDR3 has 14 amino acids. The CDR3 DNA is TGTGCCAGTATACGGGGGGCGCAGTACAATGAGCAGTTCTTC. Its translation: CASIRGAQYNEQFF.

This chain links TRBV15 with TRBJ2-1; 8 bases agree with TRBD2. Germline V gene sequence: CDR1 LNHNV, CDR2 YYDKDF (reference sequence). V shed 0 bases and J 6 bases; nucleotides not matched to a gene: 7. The CDR3 spans 16 residues. The CDR3 DNA follows: TGTGCCACCAGCAGAGAAGGGACTAGAATACGCAATGAGCAGTTCTTC. It encodes CATSREGTRIRNEQFF.

The gene calls are TRBV30 and TRBJ2-1; the D is unclear. This CDR3 is 13 amino acids long. V was pared by 3 bases and J by 3 bases, with 9 bases between. The germline V gene encodes CDR1 GTSNPN and CDR2 SVGIG (reference sequence). The DNA for the CDR3 is TGTGCCTGGAGGCCGGCTGGCTACAATGAGCAGTTCTTC. It is translated as CAWRPAGYNEQFF.

This clonotype was detected only once. The V and J genes are TRBV29-1 and TRBJ2-7, with D perhaps matching TRBD2 (6 bases). The CDR3 has 13 residues. Trimming removed 7 bases from V and 1 base from J, with 14 bases in between. Germline CDR1 is SQVTM and CDR2 is ANQGSEA. CDR3 amino acids: CSGPTRLSYEQYF. CDR3 in DNA: TGCAGCGGCCCGACTAGACTTTCCTACGAGCAGTACTTC.

CDR3 protein: CSASLQRIYNEQFF. CDR3 DNA: TGCAGTGCTAGCTTGCAACGAATCTACAATGAGCAGTTCTTC. The gene calls are TRBV20-1 and TRBJ2-1; D remains ambiguous. The CDR3 extends over 14 amino acids. CDR1 DFQATT and CDR2 SNEGSKA come from the germline V gene (reference sequence). The germline V and J ends were trimmed by 3 bases and 3 bases, with 12 bases remaining between them.

The CDR3 DNA sequence: TGTGCCACCAGCCGAATGGGGGGGGCTAGCAGAAACTACGAGCAGTACTTC. This encodes CATSRMGGASRNYEQYF. The genes are TRBV15 and TRBJ2-7, with D perhaps matching TRBD2 (7 bases). CDR3 size: 17 residues. V was clipped by 5 bases and J by 3 bases, with 23 bases between them. CDR1 and CDR2 (germline): LNHNV, YYDKDF (reference sequence).

This chain connects TRBV14 to TRBJ2-3; possibly TRBD2 for D (7 bases). The CDR3 length is 14 residues. Deletions cut 1 base from V and 9 bases from J, with 14 bases between. Germline V gene data show CDR1 as SGHDN and CDR2 as FVKESK. The CDR3 protein is CASSQAIGGGTQYF. The CDR3 nucleotides are TGTGCCAGCAGCCAAGCTATCGGCGGGGGCACGCAGTATTTT.